Listed below are T cell receptor beta chains from one sample, sequenced in a study of blood T cell repertoires in COVID-19. Assay: immunoSEQ multiplex PCR; the TCRdb copy retains only in-frame clones and omits some. The data contain 45,000 to 55,000 clones, 65% to 85% of them seen just once; the ten biggest clones take up about 16%. Sequenced sample: peripheral blood. The source of these receptors is a human donor with active or convalescent COVID-19. The donor label of this sample is uncertain. The CDR3 runs from the conserved cysteine through the conserved F or W. The D gene is left open where the match is weak. Clone size is not always given. Where it is, it says once, few, many or a class for expanded clones.

>TRBV19|few|TRBJ2-1|TRBD2
TGTGCCAGTAGTATTCTTCGCGGGGGGAGTGTCGGGAATGAGCAGTTCTTC
CASSILRGGSVGNEQFF
>TRBV6-5|NA|TRBJ1-2|TRBD1
TGTGCCAGCTCCGGGACAGACTATGGCTACACCTTC
CASSGTDYGYTF
>TRBV5-6|once|TRBJ1-5|TRBD1
TGTGCCAGCAGCCTGAAGACAGGGCAGGGGCCCCAGCATTTT
CASSLKTGQGPQHF
>TRBV9|NA|TRBJ2-7|NA
TGTGCCAGCAGTGACGGATCGGGGGAGCAGTACTTC
CASSDGSGEQYF
>TRBV7-3|NA|TRBJ2-1|TRBD2
TGTGCCAGCAGCCCTAGCGGGAACAATGAGCAGTTCTTC
CASSPSGNNEQFF
>TRBV6-2/TRBV6-3|few|TRBJ1-6|TRBD1
TGTGCCAGCAGTGGGGACAGTTGGAGCTCCTATAATTCACCCCTCCACTTT
CASSGDSWSSYNSPLHF
>TRBV23-1|NA|TRBJ2-2|TRBD1
TGCGCCAGCAGTCGAGGCGGACAGGGAAGAATGTACACCGGGGAGCTGTTTTTT
CASSRGGQGRMYTGELFF
>TRBV10-3|NA|TRBJ1-6|NA
TGTGCCATCAGTGACCAGGGGAAGGATAATTCACCCCTCCACTTT
CAISDQGKDNSPLHF
>TRBV24-1|once|TRBJ1-5|NA
TGTGCCACCTCGTTGAGCTATAGCAATCAGCCCCAGCATTTT
CATSLSYSNQPQHF
>TRBV12-3/TRBV12-4|once|TRBJ1-4|NA
TGTGCCAGCAGTTTCAGGGAAGGGGAAAAACTGTTTTTT
CASSFREGEKLFF
>TRBV19|NA|TRBJ2-5|NA
TGTGCCAGTAGTACCTCGGGGGTAGGGGCGACCCAGTACTTC
CASSTSGVGATQYF
>TRBV6-2/TRBV6-3|NA|TRBJ2-7|TRBD1
TGTGCCAGCAGCCCCCACGTCGGGACAGGTACCTACGAGCAGTACTTC
CASSPHVGTGTYEQYF
>TRBV11-1|NA|TRBJ2-7|TRBD2
TGTGCCAGCAGCTTGGGACTAGCGGGCCCCTCCTACGAGCAGTACTTC
CASSLGLAGPSYEQYF
>TRBV5-1|NA|TRBJ1-3|NA
TGCGCCAGCAGCCCCCGGACAGACTCTGGAAACACCATATATTTT
CASSPRTDSGNTIYF
>TRBV7-2|NA|TRBJ2-7|TRBD2
TGTGCCAGCAGCCGGACTAGCGGCCCCTACGAGCAGTACTTC
CASSRTSGPYEQYF
>TRBV4-2|NA|TRBJ2-3|TRBD2
TGTGCCAGCAGCCAAGATTACGGGAGGGTGGCAGATACGCAGTATTTT
CASSQDYGRVADTQYF
>TRBV4-2|once|TRBJ1-5|NA
TGTGCCAGCAGCCAAGAATGGGCTCAGCCCCAGCATTTT
CASSQEWAQPQHF
>TRBV2|once|TRBJ2-5|TRBD2
TGTGCCAGCAGTGGATACGGTACTAGCGGATTCCAAGAGACCCAGTACTTC
CASSGYGTSGFQETQYF
>TRBV5-1|NA|TRBJ2-2|NA
TGCGCCAGCAGCTTTAGGGACTCCGCGAACACCGGGGAGCTGTTTTTT
CASSFRDSANTGELFF
>TRBV19|once|TRBJ2-1|TRBD2
TGTGCCAGTAGTATAAAAGCGGGAGGGGCCTACAATGAGCAGTTCTTC
CASSIKAGGAYNEQFF
>TRBV6-5|NA|TRBJ2-5|TRBD2
TGTGCCTCAGCTAGCGGGACCCAAGAGACCCAGTACTTC
CASASGTQETQYF